Sequencing of this T cell receptor beta chain was carried out in a study of T cell responses to AZD1222 COVID-19 vaccine. This table comes from immunoSEQ multiplex PCR, and its TCRdb copy is limited to in-frame clones, with some not included. The profile shows 75,000 to 95,000 clones, roughly 85% of them singletons. The CDR3 is made up of 17 amino acids. V gave up 4 bases and J gave up 0 bases, with 17 bases separating them. Germline V lookup: CDR1 KGHDR, CDR2 SFDVKD. Study observations and caveats: Reportedly, close to half of spike-specific TCRs are directed against unmutated variant regions. There were mostly white British donors and more females than males, and clonal diversity was possibly underestimated.

Worth noting for this clone: Its antigen is unknown.

The clonotype was recovered from an adult in good health. V gene TRBV24-1 combines with J gene TRBJ1-1; tentatively, D is TRBD1 (6 bases). The sample was peripheral blood, taken on day 0 of AZD1222 vaccination. The DNA for the CDR3 is TGTGCCACCAGTGACGGACGGGACACGCCGATGAACACTGAAGCTTTCTTT. It yields the protein CATSDGRDTPMNTEAFF.